This TCR beta chain was sequenced during a study of PD-L1 blockade in urothelial cancer. Using immunoSEQ multiplex PCR, the repertoire was profiled, and TCRdb retains in-frame clones only, with some absent. The sample records roughly 46,000 clones, roughly 88% being singletons. Time point here: peripheral blood 6 weeks after treatment start. The V gene end was trimmed by 5 bases and the J gene end by 3 bases; junction bases not matched to a gene: 4. The CDR3 contains 14 residues. Germline CDR1 LNHDA, CDR2 SQIVND (reference sequence). The source material was PBMCs, sampled around atezolizumab (anti-PD-L1) treatment. The chain couples TRBV19 to TRBJ1-5, with TRBD1 matching 7 bases. This TCR was sampled from a man over 45 with urothelial cancer. The CDR3 nucleotides read TGTGCCAGTAGTGCCGGGACAGTCAATCAGCCCCAGCATTTT. Amino acid sequence: CASSAGTVNQPQHF.